A single sample gave rise to the 23 T cell receptor beta chains below, sequenced in a study of shared clonotypes between healthy human individuals. TCRdb's table, derived via immunoSEQ multiplex PCR, lists solely in-frame clones and lacks some. Of over 2 million clones in the sample, about 95% were seen once. CD45RO-negative cells were positively selected for CCR7, leaving out terminally differentiated effector memory CD45RA+ cells. The sample comprised naive CD8+ T cells sorted from blood. Receptors were obtained from a man aged 18 to 29 in good health.

The V and J genes are TRBV6-5 and TRBJ1-1; TRBD1 agrees at 7 bases. The germline CDR1 and CDR2 sequences are MNHEY and SVGAGI. The CDR3 has 14 residues. Trimming cost V 4 bases and J 3 bases; bases outside gene matches: 5. The CDR3 is CASSLGGADTEAFF. The CDR3 DNA sequence: TGTGCCAGCAGTTTAGGGGGCGCAGACACTGAAGCTTTCTTT.

This chain connects TRBV5-1 to TRBJ1-2, with TRBD1 identical over 8 bases. Germline CDR1 reads SGHRS; CDR2 reads YFSETQ. Trimming at V came to 0 bases and at J to 7 bases, leaving 2 bases not matched to a gene. CDR3 length: 13 amino acids. CDR3 nucleotides: TGCGCCAGCAGCTTGGCAGGGGGCGGTGGCTACACCTTC. Translating gives CASSLAGGGGYTF.

The V gene is TRBV5-6, the J gene TRBJ1-2; D uncertain. With 4 bases removed from V and 2 bases from J, the gap between germline ends came to 15 bases. This CDR3 comprises 15 residues. Germline V gene sequence: CDR1 SGHDT, CDR2 YYEEEE. The CDR3 region has the DNA TGTGCCAGCAGCCTGGGTGGTGGATTGAACTATGGCTACACCTTC. It translates to CASSLGGGLNYGYTF.

This clone occurred a few times. The same CDR3 can be traced to other DNA sequences in this sample. This chain uses TRBV27 with TRBJ1-1, with D hard to call. Germline CDR1 is MNHEY and CDR2 is SMNVEV (reference sequence). CDR3 length equals 13 residues. Trimming left V 3 bases short and J 1 base short, with 6 bases between. CDR3 sequence (DNA): TGTGCCAGCAGTTTTGCAGGGAACACTGAAGCTTTCTTT. Translation gives CASSFAGNTEAFF.

In the case of this clone: Other nucleotide sequences in the sample specify the same CDR3. The chain combines TRBV27 with TRBJ2-2; TRBD2 might be the D (5 bases). The CDR3 is made up of 14 amino acids. Trimming pared 3 bases from V and 4 bases from J, leaving 9 bases between. Germline V gene data show CDR1 as MNHEY and CDR2 as SMNVEV (reference sequence). This chain's CDR3 is CASSFLGSTGELFF. The CDR3 nucleotides read TGTGCCAGCAGTTTTCTGGGGAGCACCGGGGAGCTGTTTTTT.

This chain links TRBV7-9 with TRBJ2-5; 9 positions agree with TRBD1. Germline assignment: CDR1 SEHNR and CDR2 FQNEAQ (reference sequence). This CDR3 is built from 14 residues. Trimming cost V 7 bases and J 2 bases; bases outside gene matches: 5. CDR3 amino acids: CASTKQGAQETQYF. Here the CDR3 DNA reads TGTGCCAGCACCAAACAGGGGGCACAAGAGACCCAGTACTTC.

This clone was observed once. The chain couples TRBV9 to TRBJ1-1; D remains ambiguous. This CDR3 region has 12 residues. The germline CDR1 and CDR2 sequences are SGDLS and YYNGEE. V dropped 5 bases and J dropped 8 bases, with 13 bases sitting between them. CDR3 coding DNA: TGTGCCAGCAGTGACAACGGTCTAGAAGCTTTCTTT. Translation gives CASSDNGLEAFF.

The V and J genes are TRBV11-2 and TRBJ1-2, with 12 bases matching TRBD1. V shed 4 bases and J 4 bases; nucleotides not matched to a gene: 4. Germline loops: CDR1 SGHAT, CDR2 FQNNGV. There are 15 residues in the CDR3. CDR3 sequence reads: CASSSGTGGFYGYTF. CDR3 DNA: TGTGCCAGCAGCTCCGGGACAGGGGGCTTCTATGGCTACACCTTC.

This clone was found once. The V gene is TRBV7-6, the J gene TRBJ2-3; 10 nucleotides align to TRBD2. The germline V gene has CDR1 SGHVS and CDR2 FNYEAQ. V gave up 4 bases and J gave up 2 bases; unmatched junction bases: 3. The CDR3 has 15 residues. The DNA for the CDR3 is TGTGCCAGCAGCTGGACTAGCGGATACACAGATACGCAGTATTTT. This gives the protein CASSWTSGYTDTQYF.

This clone was picked up a small number of times. This chain joins TRBV5-1 and TRBJ1-3; unclear D gene. CDR1 and CDR2 from the germline V gene are SGHRS and YFSETQ. With 0 bases removed from V and 0 bases from J, the gap between germline ends came to 7 bases. The CDR3 spans 15 residues. The CDR3 DNA sequence: TGCGCCAGCAGCTTGGGGCAGTCCTCTGGAAACACCATATATTTT. Protein product: CASSLGQSSGNTIYF.

The V and J genes are TRBV4-1 and TRBJ2-1; TRBD2 is a possible D gene (6 bases). With 0 bases removed from V and 13 bases from J, the gap between germline ends came to 13 bases. Germline V gene data show CDR1 as MGHRA and CDR2 as YSYEKL. The length of the CDR3 is 13 residues. CDR3 sequence: CASSQETGVEQFF. CDR3 DNA: TGCGCCAGCAGCCAAGAAACGGGGGTGGAACAGTTCTTC.

The rearrangement links TRBV30 to TRBJ2-3, with unresolved D. The ends were cut back, 4 bases at V and 6 bases at J, with 11 bases in the middle. This CDR3 contains 12 residues. Per germline, CDR1 GTSNPN and CDR2 SVGIG (reference sequence). CDR3 coding DNA: TGTGCCTGGAAGGCAGGCGGCGATACGCAGTATTTT. This gives the protein CAWKAGGDTQYF.

The rearrangement links TRBV28 to TRBJ2-7; perhaps TRBD2 as D (5 bases). The CDR3 has 14 residues. Deletions cut 6 bases from V and 5 bases from J, with 17 bases between. CDR1 MDHEN and CDR2 SYDVKM come from the germline V gene. CDR3 DNA: TGTGCCAGCAGCCTTATCGGGGAAGGGCACGAGCAGTACTTC. Translated: CASSLIGEGHEQYF.

The rearrangement joins TRBV5-4 to TRBJ2-3; a weak D match, TRBD2 (5 bases). This CDR3 contains 14 residues. The V end was cut by 4 bases, the J end by 4 bases, with 13 bases between. Germline lookup yields CDR1 SGHNT and CDR2 YYREEE (reference sequence). For the CDR3, the DNA is TGTGCCAGCAGCGGTATGGAGGCGGCAGATACGCAGTATTTT. Translated: CASSGMEAADTQYF.

The chain recombines TRBV5-1 with TRBJ2-3, with 8 positions matching TRBD1. V lost 3 bases to trimming and J lost 0 bases; unmatched junction nucleotides: 6. The germline CDR1 and CDR2 sequences are SGHRS and YFSETQ. This CDR3 is 16 amino acids long. CDR3 region: CASSSWDRSSTDTQYF. The CDR3 nucleotides are TGCGCCAGCAGCTCGTGGGACAGGAGTAGCACAGATACGCAGTATTTT.

The sample holds one count of this clone. The chain has TRBV4-2 and TRBJ2-3; TRBD1 aligns across 7 bases. Germline lookup yields CDR1 LGHNA and CDR2 YNFKEQ. The CDR3 sequence is 17 residues long. The ends lost 0 bases at V and 4 bases at J; junction bases unmatched: 10. This CDR3 reads CASSQEATGTPPDTQYF. The CDR3 DNA follows: TGTGCCAGCAGCCAAGAAGCGACAGGGACCCCGCCAGATACGCAGTATTTT.

V gene TRBV28 combines with J gene TRBJ1-1; no clear D. The CDR3 runs to 16 residues. The V end was cut by 6 bases, the J end by 0 bases, with 17 bases between. Per the germline V gene, CDR1 is MDHEN and CDR2 is SYDVKM. CDR3 sequence reads: CASSHPPPRLNTEAFF. The CDR3 DNA follows: TGTGCCAGCAGCCACCCTCCTCCCAGGTTGAACACTGAAGCTTTCTTT.

The chain couples TRBV6-5 to TRBJ1-2, with D perhaps matching TRBD1 (5 bases). Per germline, CDR1 MNHEY and CDR2 SVGAGI. The CDR3 length is 12 residues. V lost 6 bases, J lost 8 bases, and 13 bases lay in between. In DNA, the CDR3 is TGTGCCAGCAGCCCCCCCGGGGGAGGCTACACCTTC. It codes for CASSPPGGGYTF.

The chain has TRBV9 and TRBJ2-1, with D unclear. Between the trimmed V and J ends, which lost 0 bases and 9 bases, there was a span of 19 bases. CDR3 length: 16 residues. Germline V CDR1 and CDR2: SGDLS, YYNGEE. CDR3 in DNA: TGTGCCAGCAGCGTAGATGAGGCAATGGTACCGAGTGAGCAGTTCTTC. Amino acid sequence: CASSVDEAMVPSEQFF.

The V call is TRBV7-6, the J call TRBJ1-2; unclear D gene. The CDR3 consists of 12 residues. Between the trimmed V and J ends, which lost 3 bases and 4 bases, there was a span of 6 bases. Germline V gene lookup returns CDR1 SGHVS and CDR2 FNYEAQ. The CDR3 coding sequence is TGTGCCAGCAGCTTGTATAGCTATGGCTACACCTTC. Translating gives CASSLYSYGYTF.

The DNA for the CDR3 is TGTGCCAGCAGCTTCCGGACAGGGTGGAATGAGCAGTTCTTC. This sequence encodes CASSFRTGWNEQFF. This rearrangement joins TRBV7-2 to TRBJ2-1; 8 bases map to TRBD1. CDR1 is SGHTA, CDR2 FQGNSA, per germline. Trimming removed 3 bases from V and 7 bases from J; junction bases left unmatched: 5. CDR3 size: 14 residues.

The chain carries TRBV5-6 and TRBJ1-1; no firm D call. Germline CDR1 is SGHDT and CDR2 is YYEEEE. V lost 0 bases, J lost 3 bases, and 9 bases lay in between. The CDR3 is 14 amino acids. CDR3 sequence: CASSLEGIYTEAFF. The DNA for the CDR3 is TGTGCCAGCAGCTTGGAAGGGATTTACACTGAAGCTTTCTTT.

A word on this clone: The sample contains more than one DNA sequence encoding this CDR3. The chain recombines TRBV27 with TRBJ2-1, with D unclear. The ends were cut back, 5 bases at V and 4 bases at J, with 6 bases in the middle. The V gene's germline CDR1 is MNHEY and CDR2 SMNVEV (reference sequence). The CDR3 is made up of 12 amino acids. In DNA, the CDR3 is TGTGCCAGCAGTACAGAGTACAATGAGCAGTTCTTC. This translates into CASSTEYNEQFF.